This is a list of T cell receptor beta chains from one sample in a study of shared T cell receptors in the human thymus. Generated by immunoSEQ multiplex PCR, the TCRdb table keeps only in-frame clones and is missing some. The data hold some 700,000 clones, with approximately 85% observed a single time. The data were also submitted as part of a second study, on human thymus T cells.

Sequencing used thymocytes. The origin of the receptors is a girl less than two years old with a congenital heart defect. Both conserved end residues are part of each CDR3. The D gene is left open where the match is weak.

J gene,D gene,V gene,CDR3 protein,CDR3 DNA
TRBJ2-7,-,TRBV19,CASNPGEGYEQYF,TGTGCCAGTAATCCAGGGGAAGGCTACGAGCAGTACTTC
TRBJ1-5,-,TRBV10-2,CATSEANQPQHF,TGCGCCACCTCTGAGGCCAATCAGCCCCAGCATTTT
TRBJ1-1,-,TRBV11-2,CASSLGEGNTEAFF,TGTGCCAGCAGCCTAGGGGAGGGAAACACTGAAGCTTTCTTT
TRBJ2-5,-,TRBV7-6,CASSLTLRGRETQYF,TGTGCCAGCAGCTTAACCCTCAGGGGCCGGGAGACCCAGTACTTC
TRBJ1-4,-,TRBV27,CASSTGLIREKLFF,TGTGCCAGCAGCACAGGGTTGATAAGGGAAAAACTGTTTTTT
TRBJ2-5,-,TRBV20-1,CSARDRVTQYF,TGCAGTGCTAGAGACAGGGTAACCCAGTACTTC
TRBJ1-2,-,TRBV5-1,CASSFNTGGALPSIGYTF,TGCGCCAGCAGCTTCAACACCGGTGGGGCCCTACCTTCGATTGGCTACACCTTC
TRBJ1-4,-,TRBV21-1,CASSNTGHRLPEKLFF,TGTGCCAGCAGCAACACAGGACATAGGTTACCTGAAAAACTGTTTTTT
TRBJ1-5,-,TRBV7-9,CASSFRAQPQHF,TGTGCCAGCAGCTTCAGGGCTCAGCCCCAGCATTTT
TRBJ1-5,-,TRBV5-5,CASTPGSSVQPQHF,TGTGCCAGCACCCCAGGGTCTAGCGTGCAGCCCCAGCATTTT
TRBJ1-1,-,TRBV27,CASSLVLGGNEAFF,TGTGCCAGCAGTTTAGTCTTAGGAGGGAATGAAGCTTTCTTT
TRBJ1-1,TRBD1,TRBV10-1,CASSSGDREDTEAFF,TGCGCCAGCAGTTCGGGGGACAGGGAGGACACTGAAGCTTTCTTT
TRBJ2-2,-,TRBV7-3,CASSGGNSPGELFF,TGTGCCAGCTCTGGCGGAAACTCGCCCGGGGAGCTGTTTTTT
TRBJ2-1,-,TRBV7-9,CASSSREVNEQFF,TGTGCCAGCAGCTCCAGGGAGGTCAATGAGCAGTTCTTC
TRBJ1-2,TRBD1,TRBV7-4,CASSFGPGGVGGYTF,TGTGCCAGCAGCTTCGGCCCAGGGGGCGTCGGTGGCTACACCTTC
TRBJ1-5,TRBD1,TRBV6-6,CASSQQAITGAQPQHF,TGTGCCAGCAGTCAGCAAGCTATCACAGGGGCTCAGCCCCAGCATTTT
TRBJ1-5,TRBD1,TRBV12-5,CASGLVSQVTMQGEPQHF,TGTGCTAGTGGTTTGGTCTCCCAAGTCACGATGCAGGGGGAGCCCCAGCATTTT